These 20 T cell receptor beta chains were sequenced from one sample in a study of T cells in Graves' hyperthyroidism and ophthalmopathy (dated by TCRdb to between 2017 and 2020). Libraries were constructed by multiplex PCR. The instrument given in TCRdb is Illumina HiSeq 2000. Amplification of TCR beta CDR3 regions was carried out from RNA transcripts. For the first round of RT-PCR on the TCR CDR3, the HTBI primer set was used together with the Qiagen OneStep RT-PCR kit. The raw public reads went through TCRdb reprocessing: fastp at Q25, MiXCR clone calling, in-frame beta chains kept. Rows are unified per CDR3 protein, each entry keeping the most common DNA and genes. The sample records about 570,000 distinct CDR3 sequences, around 45% of which are singletons. Together, the top ten hold 19% of the sample. Input material: peripheral blood or thyroid tissue (not recorded which). The source is an adult woman with Graves' disease, either hyperthyroidism or ophthalmopathy (not recorded which).

This clonotype was picked up many times. V and J are TRBV20-1 and TRBJ1-3; no clear D. Trimming took off 0 bases at V and 4 bases at J, with 19 bases between the two ends. Per the germline V gene, CDR1 is DFQATT and CDR2 is SNEGSKA (reference sequence). This CDR3 contains 17 residues. The CDR3 region is CSARDLVRAPRGNTIYF. For the CDR3, the DNA is TGCAGTGCTAGAGATCTAGTGAGGGCTCCGAGGGGAAACACCATATATTTT.

The J gene is TRBJ2-6, the V gene TRBV20-1; D unresolved. The V and J ends lost 0 bases and 15 bases respectively, with 3 bases between them. CDR3 size: 9 residues. Germline CDR1 DFQATT, CDR2 SNEGSKA (reference sequence). The CDR3: CSARDRLTF. The CDR3 DNA sequence: TGCAGTGCTAGAGATCGCCTGACTTTC.

This clonotype showed up many times. The chain couples TRBV5-1 to TRBJ1-1, with D unresolved. V was pared by 2 bases and J by 3 bases, with 8 bases between. CDR3 length: 13 amino acids. Germline V gene data show CDR1 as SGHRS and CDR2 as YFSETQ. DNA for the CDR3: TGCGCCAGCAGCTTTGGGCGGGACACTGAAGCTTTCTTT. This codes for CASSFGRDTEAFF.

This clonotype was detected ten times or more. The chain employs TRBV20-1 and TRBJ2-5; D not certain. CDR1 DFQATT and CDR2 SNEGSKA come from the germline V gene (reference sequence). This CDR3 comprises 12 residues. The V and J ends lost 3 bases and 9 bases respectively, with 14 bases between them. CDR3 region: CSASFWAPAQYF. CDR3 nucleotides: TGCAGTGCTAGCTTTTGGGCCCCGGCCCAGTACTTC.

In the case of this clonotype: With a much larger clone just one base away, this may be a read error. The V gene is TRBV30, the J gene TRBJ1-1, with D unresolved. The CDR3 sequence is 15 residues long. Germline values: CDR1 GTSNPN, CDR2 SVGIG (reference sequence). Trimming took off 1 base at V and 1 base at J, with 13 bases between the two ends. The CDR3, as DNA: TGTGCCTGGAGTGCTACAGCGTTTGGGAACACTGAAGCTTTCTTT. Amino acid sequence: CAWSATAFGNTEAFF.

Only a few counts were recorded for this clonotype. CDR3 amino acids: CASSSGQGGEQYF. The DNA for the CDR3 is TGTGCCAGCAGTTCCGGACAGGGCGGCGAGCAGTACTTC. This chain uses TRBV28 with TRBJ2-7; 8 positions agree with TRBD1. Germline V gene lookup returns CDR1 MDHEN and CDR2 SYDVKM. This CDR3 is 13 amino acids long. Trimming cost V 4 bases and J 6 bases; bases outside gene matches: 5. The complete variable domain, with remaining parts taken from reference TRBV28 and TRBJ2-7, reads DVKVTQSSRYLVKRTGEKVFLECVQDMDHENMFWYRQDPGLGLRLIYFSYDVKMKEKGDIPEGYSVSREKKERFSLILESASTNQTSMYLCASSSGQGGEQYFGPGTRLTVT.

The V call is TRBV2, the J call TRBJ2-2; D might be TRBD2 (6 bases). The CDR3 has 13 residues. Trimming pared 9 bases from V and 0 bases from J, leaving 8 bases between. Looked up from germline, CDR1 is SNHLY and CDR2 is FYNNEI. This chain's CDR3 is CARGGSNTGELFF. CDR3 coding DNA: TGTGCCAGGGGGGGATCGAACACCGGGGAGCTGTTTTTT.

The J gene is TRBJ1-1, the V gene TRBV29-1; a weak D match, TRBD1 (6 bases). Germline-derived CDR1 and CDR2 are SQVTM and ANQGSEA. Trimming left V 5 bases short and J 5 bases short, with 18 bases between. CDR3 length equals 14 residues. The CDR3 nucleotides read TGCAGCGTTAACAGGGTCGGAGGGTTGACTGAAGCTTTCTTT. Its protein is CSVNRVGGLTEAFF. Full variable domain (rest looked up from reference TRBV29-1 and TRBJ1-1): SAVISQKPSRDICQRGTSLTIQCQVDSQVTMMFWYRQQPGQSLTLIATANQGSEATYESGFVIDKFPISRPNLTFSTLTVSNMSPEDSSIYLCSVNRVGGLTEAFFGQGTRLTVV.

This clonotype was recorded at least ten times. The gene calls are TRBV5-1 and TRBJ1-1; D remains ambiguous. The V gene's germline CDR1 is SGHRS and CDR2 YFSETQ. This CDR3 comprises 15 residues. Trimming cost V 5 bases and J 0 bases, with 14 bases left between them. Written as DNA, the CDR3 is TGCGCCAGCAGTCTCCGCGGGCTACTGAACACTGAAGCTTTCTTT. It encodes CASSLRGLLNTEAFF.

The chain couples TRBV7-9 to TRBJ2-7; 9 nucleotides match TRBD1. Germline CDR1 and CDR2: SEHNR and FQNEAQ (reference sequence). The CDR3 consists of 17 residues. The junction had 14 bases not matched to a gene; V was cut back by 5 bases and J by 3 bases. CDR3 loop: CASSALDDPGQGYEQYF. CDR3 nucleotides: TGTGCCAGCAGCGCGCTAGATGATCCGGGACAGGGCTACGAGCAGTACTTC.

The genes are TRBV10-3 and TRBJ2-5; D uncertain. CDR1 is ENHRY, CDR2 SYGVKD, per germline. V lost 3 bases and J 9 bases, leaving 17 bases between the germline ends. The CDR3 covers 14 residues. CDR3 coding DNA: TGTGCCATCAGTGATTCGATGGATTATCAGCCCCAGTACTTC. It encodes CAISDSMDYQPQYF.

This clonotype was seen once. The chain carries TRBV20-1 and TRBJ2-5; tentatively, D is TRBD2 (5 bases). The V and J ends lost 3 bases and 5 bases respectively, with 16 bases between them. This CDR3 comprises 14 residues. Germline assignment: CDR1 DFQATT and CDR2 SNEGSKA (reference sequence). In nucleotides, the CDR3 is TGCAGTGCTAGTGAGGGAGAGCTAACCGAGACCCAGTACTTC. As protein: CSASEGELTETQYF.

V and J are TRBV10-3 and TRBJ1-3; no firm D call. The CDR3 runs 12 residues. The germline gives CDR1 ENHRY, CDR2 SYGVKD. The V end was cut by 7 bases, the J end by 7 bases, with 11 bases between. The CDR3 DNA is TGTGCCATCACCAGCCTCAGTAACACCATATATTTT. This encodes CAITSLSNTIYF.

The chain employs TRBV2 and TRBJ1-2; possible D gene TRBD1, 5 bases. Trimming took 8 bases from V and 4 from J, leaving 11 bases between them. The CDR3 sequence is 12 residues long. The germline V gene encodes CDR1 SNHLY and CDR2 FYNNEI. CDR3 nucleotide sequence: TGTGCCAGCGCTGGGGGGTCCTATGGCTACACCTTC. This sequence encodes CASAGGSYGYTF.

As regards this clonotype: A single base separates this from a much larger clone, so it may be a read error. The final CDR3 position lacks the conserved phenylalanine or tryptophan, pointing to a likely read error. This chain uses TRBV20-1 with TRBJ2-2; 9 nucleotides match TRBD2. V shed 5 bases and J 6 bases; nucleotides not matched to a gene: 10. Per germline, CDR1 DFQATT and CDR2 SNEGSKA (reference sequence). CDR3 length equals 15 residues. The CDR3 coding sequence is TGCAGTGCTGTAGCGGGAGCCGTCTTGGCCGGGGAGCTGTTTTGT. This sequence encodes CSAVAGAVLAGELFC.

At least ten counts were recorded for this clonotype. The DNA for the CDR3 is TGCAGTGCCCCGGACAGGGTAACAGAGACCCAGTACTTC. It translates to CSAPDRVTETQYF. The rearrangement joins TRBV20-1 to TRBJ2-5, with TRBD1 matching 8 bases. J gave up 4 bases and V 6 bases, and 7 bases lay outside the gene matches. Germline V gene lookup returns CDR1 DFQATT and CDR2 SNEGSKA (reference sequence). The CDR3 is 13 amino acids.

The CDR3 DNA reads as TGTGCCAGCAGCTCAGGGAGGACTGGCCTAGACGAAAAACTGTTTTTT. It encodes CASSSGRTGLDEKLFF. The rearrangement joins TRBV7-8 to TRBJ1-4, with TRBD1 as a possible D gene (5 bases). The germline V gene has CDR1 SGHVS and CDR2 FQNEAQ. CDR3 length: 16 amino acids. The ends were cut back, 4 bases at V and 8 bases at J, with 20 bases in the middle.

This clonotype was counted ten times or more. The chain uses TRBV6-1 and TRBJ1-1; TRBD1 agrees at 7 bases. With 4 bases clipped from V and 6 bases from J, the junction kept 5 bases outside the gene matches. Germline-derived CDR1 and CDR2 are MNHNS and SASEGT. The CDR3 is 13 residues long. The CDR3 reads CASSVTGRPEAFF. The CDR3 nucleotides are TGTGCCAGCAGTGTGACAGGGAGGCCTGAAGCTTTCTTT.

The chain employs TRBV2 and TRBJ1-4; D perhaps matches TRBD1 (6 bases). The CDR3 sequence is 13 residues long. V was pared by 8 bases and J by 7 bases, with 14 bases between. Germline CDR1 and CDR2: SNHLY and FYNNEI. CDR3 region: CASYRVTGEKLFF. The CDR3 DNA reads as TGTGCCAGCTACAGGGTAACGGGTGAAAAACTGTTTTTT.

This clonotype showed up just a few times. The V call is TRBV2, the J call TRBJ1-3; D gene unclear. Germline V gene data show CDR1 as SNHLY and CDR2 as FYNNEI. The germline V and J ends were trimmed by 6 bases and 0 bases, with 12 bases remaining between them. This CDR3 has 15 amino acids. Written as DNA, the CDR3 is TGTGCCAGCAGAGTCTCGTTATTCTCTGGAAACACCATATATTTT. Protein: CASRVSLFSGNTIYF.